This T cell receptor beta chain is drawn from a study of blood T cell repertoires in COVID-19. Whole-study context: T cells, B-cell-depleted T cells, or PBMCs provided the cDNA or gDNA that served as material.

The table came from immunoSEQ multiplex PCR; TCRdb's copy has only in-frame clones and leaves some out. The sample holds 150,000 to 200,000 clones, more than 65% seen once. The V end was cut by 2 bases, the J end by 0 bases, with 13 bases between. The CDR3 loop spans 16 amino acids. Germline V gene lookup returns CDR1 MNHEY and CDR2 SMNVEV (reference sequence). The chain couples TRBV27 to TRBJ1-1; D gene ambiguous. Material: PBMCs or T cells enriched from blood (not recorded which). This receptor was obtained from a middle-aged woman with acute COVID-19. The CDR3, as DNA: TGTGCCAGCAGTTTAGATCCAGGTATAATGAACACTGAAGCTTTCTTT. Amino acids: CASSLDPGIMNTEAFF.